Below, 25 T cell receptor beta chains from the same sample are listed, as sequenced in a study of graft-versus-host responses after intestinal transplantation. Repertoires were generated with immunoSEQ multiplex PCR, while TCRdb's copy carries only in-frame clones and drops some. This table holds around 9,200 clones, about 28% found once. Responder cells labeled with CFSE (roughly 200,000) were co-plated with irradiated stimulator cells labeled with violet dye (roughly 200,000). The sequencing here drew on alloreactive CD8+ T cells from a mixed lymphocyte reaction culture, taken before intestinal transplant. The subset denotes: CFSE-low proliferating T cells sorted from approximately 6-day pre-transplant mixed lymphocyte reaction (GvH or HvG direction). The source of these receptors is a human patient who received an intestinal transplant.

This chain uses TRBV5-1 with TRBJ1-1; D is possibly TRBD1 (6 bases). CDR1 and CDR2 from the germline V gene are SGHRS and YFSETQ. This CDR3 comprises 15 residues. Trimming stripped 4 bases from V and 9 bases from J, with 22 bases between. The CDR3 sequence: CASSLRDTRSSQAFF. As DNA, the CDR3 is TGCGCCAGCAGCCTACGGGACACAAGATCTTCGCAAGCTTTCTTT.

A few counts support this clone. Written as DNA, the CDR3 is TGTGCCAGCAGCTTAGCGACAGGGGTGAACACTGAAGCTTTCTTT. This encodes CASSLATGVNTEAFF. This chain uses TRBV7-9 with TRBJ1-1; TRBD1 agrees at 8 bases. Trimming took 0 bases from V and 0 from J; bases not matched to a gene: 0. There are 15 residues in the CDR3. Germline CDR1 reads SEHNR; CDR2 reads FQNEAQ (reference sequence).

This clone occurred a few times. The chain is built from TRBV13 and TRBJ2-7, with D maybe TRBD1 (5 bases). The CDR3 is made up of 11 amino acids. The ends were cut back, 4 bases at V and 5 bases at J, with 6 bases in the middle. Per germline, CDR1 PRHDT and CDR2 FYEKMQ (reference sequence). CDR3 loop: CASSSTDEQYF. CDR3 DNA sequence: TGTGCCAGCAGCTCGACAGACGAGCAGTACTTC.

V gene TRBV7-9 combines with J gene TRBJ1-4, with TRBD1 as a possible D gene (5 bases). CDR3 length equals 12 residues. The V end was cut by 8 bases, the J end by 8 bases, with 12 bases between. Germline loops: CDR1 SEHNR, CDR2 FQNEAQ (reference sequence). CDR3 coding DNA: TGTGCCAGCCGATTCGGGGGGGAAAAACTGTTTTTT. This sequence encodes CASRFGGEKLFF.

In this sample, this clone is medium-sized (0.01 to 0.1%). The gene calls are TRBV4-1 and TRBJ1-2, with TRBD1 matching over 11 bases. CDR3 length equals 14 residues. With V trimmed by 3 bases and J by 8 bases, 5 bases remained unmatched. Germline CDR1 and CDR2: MGHRA and YSYEKL. Here the CDR3 reads CASSHGQGAGGYTF. The DNA of the CDR3 is TGCGCCAGCAGCCACGGACAGGGGGCAGGGGGCTACACCTTC.

The chain recombines TRBV7-6 with TRBJ1-5, with D possibly matching TRBD1 (5 bases). CDR1 and CDR2 (germline): SGHVS, FNYEAQ. V lost 5 bases, J lost 6 bases, and 14 bases lay in between. The CDR3 consists of 14 residues. The CDR3 here is CASSPSGGGQPQHF. For the CDR3, the DNA is TGTGCCAGCAGCCCTAGTGGGGGAGGTCAGCCCCAGCATTTT.

The chain uses TRBV10-2 and TRBJ1-3; D uncertain. Per the germline V gene, CDR1 is WSHSY and CDR2 is SAAADI. Trimming took off 2 bases at V and 4 bases at J, with 9 bases between the two ends. The CDR3 loop spans 14 amino acids. The CDR3 reads CASSEQVLGNTIYF. In DNA form, the CDR3 reads TGCGCCAGCAGTGAGCAGGTGTTGGGAAACACCATATATTTT.

This rearrangement joins TRBV9 to TRBJ2-2, with TRBD2 matching 13 bases. The CDR3 covers 15 residues. V was pared by 4 bases and J by 9 bases, with 6 bases of the junction left unmatched. Germline V gene lookup returns CDR1 SGDLS and CDR2 YYNGEE. For the CDR3, the DNA is TGTGCCAGCAGCCTGGGGACTAGCGGGGTCTGGGAGCTGTTTTTT. Its protein is CASSLGTSGVWELFF.

The chain combines TRBV2 with TRBJ1-2, with TRBD1 matching over 8 bases. The ends lost 0 bases at V and 4 bases at J; junction bases unmatched: 4. From germline, CDR1 is SNHLY and CDR2 FYNNEI. CDR3 length: 15 residues. The CDR3 is CASSEALQGAYGYTF. CDR3 in DNA: TGTGCCAGCAGTGAAGCGCTTCAGGGGGCCTATGGCTACACCTTC.

Judged by abundance, this clone is medium-sized. V gene TRBV6-6 combines with J gene TRBJ2-7; unclear D gene. The germline CDR1 and CDR2 sequences are MNHNY and SVGAGI (reference sequence). The CDR3 runs 13 residues. V shed 6 bases and J shed 5 bases, with 14 bases lying between them. This CDR3 is CASSKRLTNEQYF. The CDR3 coding sequence is TGTGCCAGCAGCAAACGACTTACCAACGAGCAGTACTTC.

This clone was counted between two and nine times. The V call is TRBV9, the J call TRBJ2-7; 13 nucleotides align to TRBD2. The J segment lost 3 bases and the V segment lost 3 bases, leaving 3 bases of the junction unmatched. This CDR3 contains 15 residues. In germline, CDR1 is SGDLS, CDR2 YYNGEE. The CDR3 bases are TGTGCCAGCAGCGAGGGACTAGCGGGGCTCTACGAGCAGTACTTC. As protein: CASSEGLAGLYEQYF.

The table lists this clone with a count of one. The CDR3 protein is CASSPGTANYGYTF. The CDR3 bases are TGTGCCAGCAGCCCTGGGACAGCTAACTATGGCTACACCTTC. The chain links TRBV13 to TRBJ1-2; TRBD1 aligns across 7 bases. CDR1 and CDR2 from the germline V gene are PRHDT and FYEKMQ (reference sequence). The CDR3 totals 14 residues. V was pared by 5 bases and J by 0 bases, with 3 bases of the junction left unmatched.

V usage is TRBV21-1 and J usage is TRBJ1-2; no check of the table's D call, TRBD1, against the DNA was made. TRBV21-1 is a listed pseudogene. This CDR3 region has 14 residues. DNA for the CDR3: TGTGCCAGCAGCAAACTAGGGGCGCAAAATGGCTACACCTTC. Translation: CASSKLGAQNGYTF.

J is TRBJ1-1 and V is TRBV19, with a tentative D call TRBD1 (5 bases). With 3 bases removed from V and 7 bases from J, the gap between germline ends came to 18 bases. Germline assignment: CDR1 LNHDA and CDR2 SQIVND (reference sequence). The CDR3 length is 15 residues. Here the CDR3 reads CASSISWSGVSEAFF. Here the CDR3 DNA reads TGTGCCAGTAGTATTTCATGGTCGGGGGTTAGTGAAGCTTTCTTT.

This clone has a handful of counts. CDR3: CASSLSLGPQIFYGYTF. CDR3 DNA sequence: TGTGCCAGCAGCCTAAGTTTGGGGCCGCAGATTTTCTATGGCTACACCTTC. The genes are TRBV11-2 and TRBJ1-2, with a possible D match to TRBD1 (5 bases). Germline assignment: CDR1 SGHAT and CDR2 FQNNGV. CDR3 length equals 17 residues. V lost 5 bases and J 4 bases, leaving 23 bases between the germline ends.

This clone appeared a few times. The chain recombines TRBV9 with TRBJ1-3, with 9 nucleotides matching TRBD1. The CDR3 consists of 18 residues. After removal of 0 bases from V and 8 bases from J, the junction contained 15 bases not matched to a gene. Germline V lookup: CDR1 SGDLS, CDR2 YYNGEE. CDR3 in amino acids: CASSVDVGEDRGTDTIYF. In DNA, the CDR3 is TGTGCCAGCAGCGTAGATGTCGGGGAAGACAGGGGGACGGACACCATATATTTT. Full variable domain (missing parts from reference TRBV9 and TRBJ1-3): DSGVTQTPKHLITATGQRVTLRCSPRSGDLSVYWYQQSLDQGLQFLIQYYNGEERAKGNILERFSAQQFPDLHSELNLSSLELGDSALYFCASSVDVGEDRGTDTIYFGEGSWLTVV.

This clone was seen a few times. This chain links TRBV6-1 with TRBJ1-5; tentative D call: TRBD1 (6 bases). The ends were cut back, 3 bases at V and 5 bases at J, with 17 bases in the middle. Germline values: CDR1 MNHNS, CDR2 SASEGT. The CDR3 length is 16 residues. CDR3 in amino acids: CASSEAPGGADQPQHF. As DNA, the CDR3 is TGTGCCAGCAGTGAGGCCCCCGGGGGGGCCGATCAGCCCCAGCATTTT.

This clone is medium-sized (0.01 to 0.1%) within its sample. The V call is TRBV7-6, the J call TRBJ2-5; tentative D call: TRBD1 (5 bases). The CDR3 totals 13 residues. From germline, CDR1 is SGHVS and CDR2 FNYEAQ. V gave up 5 bases and J gave up 4 bases, with 11 bases separating them. The CDR3 spells CASSPDRGETQYF. In DNA, the CDR3 is TGTGCCAGCAGCCCAGATAGGGGAGAGACCCAGTACTTC.

The V call is TRBV6-1, the J call TRBJ1-1; unclear D gene. The V and J ends lost 3 bases and 3 bases respectively, with 11 bases between them. The CDR3 consists of 14 residues. CDR1 is MNHNS and CDR2 is SASEGT in the germline V gene. CDR3 DNA: TGTGCCAGCAGTGATTGGCGGGAGGACACTGAAGCTTTCTTT. Amino acid sequence: CASSDWREDTEAFF.

There are a few counts of this clone. V and J are TRBV11-1 and TRBJ1-1; no clear D. V shed 0 bases and J shed 6 bases, with 11 bases lying between them. This CDR3 contains 14 residues. CDR1 and CDR2 (germline): SGHAT, FQDESV (reference sequence). For the CDR3, the DNA is TGTGCCAGCAGCTTAGCCGGATGGAGCGCTGAAGCTTTCTTT. Residues: CASSLAGWSAEAFF. The whole variable domain, filled in from reference TRBV11-1 and TRBJ1-1, reads EAEVAQSPRYKITEKSQAVAFWCDPISGHATLYWYRQILGQGPELLVQFQDESVVDDSQLPKDRFSAERLKGVDSTLKIQPAELGDSAMYLCASSLAGWSAEAFFGQGTRLTVV.

V is TRBV11-2 and J is TRBJ1-3, with D unresolved. From germline, CDR1 is SGHAT and CDR2 FQNNGV. V gave up 5 bases and J gave up 0 bases, with 5 bases separating them. CDR3 size: 13 residues. The CDR3 DNA reads as TGTGCCAGCAGCCCCCACTCTGGAAACACCATATATTTT. This codes for CASSPHSGNTIYF.

This chain joins TRBV19 and TRBJ2-1, with 11 positions matching TRBD1. The germline V gene encodes CDR1 LNHDA and CDR2 SQIVND (reference sequence). The CDR3 loop spans 13 amino acids. Trimming removed 10 bases from V and 8 bases from J; junction bases left unmatched: 7. CDR3 residues: CATRDRGSDEQFF. The CDR3 DNA sequence: TGTGCCACTCGGGACAGGGGGAGCGATGAGCAGTTCTTC. The full variable domain, rest sourced from reference TRBV19 and TRBJ2-1, is DGGITQSPKYLFRKEGQNVTLSCEQNLNHDAMYWYRQDPGQGLRLIYYSQIVNDFQKGDIAEGYSVSREKKESFPLTVTSAQKNPTAFYLCATRDRGSDEQFFGPGTRLTVL.

V usage is TRBV7-9 and J usage is TRBJ2-7, with D perhaps TRBD1 (7 bases). CDR3 size: 12 residues. V lost 5 bases and J 6 bases, leaving 11 bases between the germline ends. Germline CDR1 and CDR2: SEHNR and FQNEAQ (reference sequence). The CDR3 coding sequence is TGTGCCAGCAGCCAGGGGGGTGTCGAGCAGTACTTC. As protein: CASSQGGVEQYF.

This clone counts as medium-sized. The CDR3 bases are TGTGCCAGCAGCTTAGCCCTGCGGGGCGATGAGCAGTTCTTC. It is translated as CASSLALRGDEQFF. The chain recombines TRBV7-9 with TRBJ2-1; D might be TRBD2 (6 bases). V was clipped by 0 bases and J by 8 bases, with 11 bases between them. The CDR3 is made up of 14 amino acids. From germline, CDR1 is SEHNR and CDR2 FQNEAQ (reference sequence).

The V gene is TRBV6-5, the J gene TRBJ2-3, with 7 bases that match TRBD1. The CDR3 extends over 12 amino acids. J was trimmed by 4 bases and V by 8 bases; bases with no gene match: 3. Germline V gene lookup returns CDR1 MNHEY and CDR2 SVGAGI. The CDR3 DNA reads as TGTGCCAGCGCAAGGGGGCCAGATACGCAGTATTTT. Encoded protein: CASARGPDTQYF.